Reported below is one T cell receptor beta chain. The target antigen is unknown. The CDR3 extends 3 residues past the end of the read, so its final part is completed from the germline J gene. Assay: immunoSEQ multiplex PCR; the TCRdb copy retains only in-frame clones and omits some. This table lists roughly 5,300 clones. The sample belongs to a study of Tregs in tolerant kidney transplant recipients. The CDR3 is 12 residues long. The germline V gene has CDR1 DFQATT and CDR2 SNEGSKA (reference sequence). Between the trimmed V and J ends, which lost 6 bases and 4 bases, there was a span of 12 bases. The nonmyeloablative bone marrow transplants came from related graft donors, with transient mixed chimerism. Thawed PBMCs were FACS-sorted into unstimulated CD4+CD25+CD127- regulatory T cells, CD4+CD25- non-regulatory cells, CD4 and CD8 cells. Regarding the study as a whole: Expanding Tregs on activated donor B cells appeared to best identify donor-specific TCRbeta clones. Few patients were studied, so findings need validation in larger groups. Biological reproducibility was not directly addressed, but technical replication error appeared minimal.

Sequenced material: CD4+ T cells from blood (PBMCs), taken approximately 15 months after the transplant. V usage is TRBV20-1 and J usage is TRBJ1-2; a weak D match, TRBD1 (6 bases). The clonotype was recovered from a human patient who received a combined kidney and bone marrow transplant. The graft donor may be the source of some T cells. The chain's CDR3 is CSAEGGGYGYTF. The sequenced CDR3 bases are TGCAGTGCCGAGGGGGGGGGCTATGGC.